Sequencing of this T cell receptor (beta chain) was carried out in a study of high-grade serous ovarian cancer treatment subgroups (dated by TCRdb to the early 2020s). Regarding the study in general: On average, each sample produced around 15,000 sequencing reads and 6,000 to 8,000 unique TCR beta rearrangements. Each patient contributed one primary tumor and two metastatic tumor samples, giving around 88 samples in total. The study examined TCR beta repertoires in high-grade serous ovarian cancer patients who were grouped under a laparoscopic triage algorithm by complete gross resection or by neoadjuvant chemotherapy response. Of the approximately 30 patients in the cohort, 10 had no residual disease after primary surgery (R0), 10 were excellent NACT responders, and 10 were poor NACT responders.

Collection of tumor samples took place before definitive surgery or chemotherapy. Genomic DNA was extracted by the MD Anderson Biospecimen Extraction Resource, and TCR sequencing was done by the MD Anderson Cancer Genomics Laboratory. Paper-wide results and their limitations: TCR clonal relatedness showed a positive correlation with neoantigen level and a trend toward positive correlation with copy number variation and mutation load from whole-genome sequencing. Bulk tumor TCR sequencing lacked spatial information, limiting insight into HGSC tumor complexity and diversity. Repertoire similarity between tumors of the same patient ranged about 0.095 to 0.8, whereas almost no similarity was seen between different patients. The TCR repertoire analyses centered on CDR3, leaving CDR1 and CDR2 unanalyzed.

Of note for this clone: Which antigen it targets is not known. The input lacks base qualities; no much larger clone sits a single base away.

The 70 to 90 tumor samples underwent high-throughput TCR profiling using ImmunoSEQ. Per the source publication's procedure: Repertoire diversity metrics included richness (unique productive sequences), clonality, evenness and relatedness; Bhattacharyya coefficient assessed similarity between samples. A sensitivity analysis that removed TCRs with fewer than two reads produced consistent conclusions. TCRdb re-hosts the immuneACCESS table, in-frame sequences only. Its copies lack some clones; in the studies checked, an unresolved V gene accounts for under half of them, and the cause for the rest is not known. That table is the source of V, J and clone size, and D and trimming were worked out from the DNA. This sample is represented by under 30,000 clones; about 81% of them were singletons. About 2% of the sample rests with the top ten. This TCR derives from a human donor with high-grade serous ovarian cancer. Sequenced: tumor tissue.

The DNA sequence is as follows: TGTGCCAGCAGCTTAGAACAGGGCGAGCAGTACTTC. Translated, it gives CASSLEQGEQYF. The chain joins TRBV7-9 to TRBJ2-7; the D gene is perhaps TRBD1, on 6 matching bases. The trim is 1 base for V and 6 bases for J, with a gap of 7 bases between the germline ends. Per the germline V gene (reference sequence), SEHNR is the CDR1 and FQNEAQ is the CDR2. Counted from cysteine to phenylalanine, this CDR3 has 12 amino acids. This entry keeps only the CDR3 DNA: 36 bases, framed from base 1.